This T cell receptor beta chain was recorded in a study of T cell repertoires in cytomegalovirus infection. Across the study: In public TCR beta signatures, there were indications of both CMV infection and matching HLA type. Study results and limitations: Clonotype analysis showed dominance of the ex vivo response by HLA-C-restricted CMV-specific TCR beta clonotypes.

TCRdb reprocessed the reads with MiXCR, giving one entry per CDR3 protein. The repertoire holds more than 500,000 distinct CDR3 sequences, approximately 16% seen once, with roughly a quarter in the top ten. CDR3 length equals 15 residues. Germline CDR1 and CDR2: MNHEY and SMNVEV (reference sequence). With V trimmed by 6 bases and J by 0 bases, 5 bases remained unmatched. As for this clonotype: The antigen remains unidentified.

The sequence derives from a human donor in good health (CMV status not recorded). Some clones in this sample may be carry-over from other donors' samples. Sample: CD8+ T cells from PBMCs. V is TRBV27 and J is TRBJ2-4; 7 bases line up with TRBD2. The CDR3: CASRRGGRAKNIQYF. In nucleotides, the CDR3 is TGTGCCAGCAGAAGGGGCGGGAGAGCCAAAAACATTCAGTACTTC.